This T cell receptor (beta chain) emerged from a study of T-cell memory formation after mild COVID-19. Overall study results and limits: Mostly located in CM and EM were contracting CD4+ clones, with contracting CD8+ clones located in EMRA. Day 37-peaking second-wave clones had unconfirmed SARS-CoV-2 specificity.

Comments on this clonotype: Its matching antigen is unknown.

Via MiXCR, TCRdb re-called the 5' RACE reads, giving one row per CDR3 protein. The data show roughly 300,000 distinct CDR3 sequences, about 16% seen once. Sequencing input: PBMCs or a T cell subset sorted from them (not recorded which). The TCR originated in a man younger than 35 who had mild COVID-19 (a few samples of this study predate the infection). Cell type and time point are not known.

The chain's CDR3 is CASRKQAYNEQFF. The CDR3 DNA reads as TGTGCCAGCAGGAAGCAAGCCTACAATGAGCAGTTCTTC. The chain carries TRBV6-2 or TRBV6-3 and TRBJ2-1, with D unresolved. Germline-derived CDR1 and CDR2 are MNHEY and SVGEGT. V lost 6 bases to trimming and J lost 2 bases, with 8 bases between them. The CDR3 runs 13 residues.